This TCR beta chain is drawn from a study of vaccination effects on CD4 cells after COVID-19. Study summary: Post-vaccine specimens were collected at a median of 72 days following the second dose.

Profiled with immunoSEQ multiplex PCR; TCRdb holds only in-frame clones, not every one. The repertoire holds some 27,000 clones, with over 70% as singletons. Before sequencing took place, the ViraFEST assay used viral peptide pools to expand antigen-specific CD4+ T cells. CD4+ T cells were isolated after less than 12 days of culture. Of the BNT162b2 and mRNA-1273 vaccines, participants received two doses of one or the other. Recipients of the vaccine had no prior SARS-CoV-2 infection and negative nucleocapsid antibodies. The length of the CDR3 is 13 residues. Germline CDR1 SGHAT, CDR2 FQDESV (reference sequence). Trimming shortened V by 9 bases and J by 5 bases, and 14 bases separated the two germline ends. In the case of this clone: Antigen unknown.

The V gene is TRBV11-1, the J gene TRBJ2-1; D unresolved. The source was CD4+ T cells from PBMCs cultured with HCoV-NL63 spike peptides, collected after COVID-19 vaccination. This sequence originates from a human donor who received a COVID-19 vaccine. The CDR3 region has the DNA TGTGCCAGTAGCCTAGGGCTGAACAATGAGCAGTTCTTC. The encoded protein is CASSLGLNNEQFF.